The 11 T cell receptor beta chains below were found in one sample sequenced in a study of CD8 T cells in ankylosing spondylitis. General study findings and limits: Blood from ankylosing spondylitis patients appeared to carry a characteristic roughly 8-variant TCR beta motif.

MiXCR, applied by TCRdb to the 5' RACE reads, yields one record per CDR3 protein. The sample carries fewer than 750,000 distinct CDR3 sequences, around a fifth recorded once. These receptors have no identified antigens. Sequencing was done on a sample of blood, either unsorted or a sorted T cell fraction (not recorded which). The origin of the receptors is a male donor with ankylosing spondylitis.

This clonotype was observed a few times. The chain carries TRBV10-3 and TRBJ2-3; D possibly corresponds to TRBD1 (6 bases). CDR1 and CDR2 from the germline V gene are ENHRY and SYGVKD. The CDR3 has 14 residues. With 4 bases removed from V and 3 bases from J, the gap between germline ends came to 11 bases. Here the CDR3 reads CAISGWGQTDTQYF. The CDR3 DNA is TGTGCCATCAGTGGTTGGGGGCAGACAGATACGCAGTATTTT.

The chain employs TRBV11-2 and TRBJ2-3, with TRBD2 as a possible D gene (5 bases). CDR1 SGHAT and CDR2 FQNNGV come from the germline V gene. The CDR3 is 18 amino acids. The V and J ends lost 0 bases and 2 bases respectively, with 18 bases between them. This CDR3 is CASSLDPPRGISTDTQYF. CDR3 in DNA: TGTGCCAGCAGCTTAGATCCCCCGAGAGGGATCTCCACAGATACGCAGTATTTT.

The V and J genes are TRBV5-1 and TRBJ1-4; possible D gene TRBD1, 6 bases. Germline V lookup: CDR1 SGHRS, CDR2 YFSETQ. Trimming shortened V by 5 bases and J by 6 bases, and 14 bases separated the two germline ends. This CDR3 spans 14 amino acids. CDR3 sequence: CASSPQGLYEKLFF. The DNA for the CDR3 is TGCGCCAGCAGTCCACAGGGCTTATATGAAAAACTGTTTTTT. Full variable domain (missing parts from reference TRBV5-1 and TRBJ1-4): KAGVTQTPRYLIKTRGQQVTLSCSPISGHRSVSWYQQTPGQGLQFLFEYFSETQRNKGNFPGRFSGRQFSNSRSEMNVSTLELGDSALYLCASSPQGLYEKLFFGSGTQLSVL.

The CDR3 loop is CASSLEGFGNQPQHF. Written as DNA, the CDR3 is TGTGCCAGCAGCTTGGAAGGGTTTGGCAATCAGCCCCAGCATTTT. This chain joins TRBV5-5 and TRBJ1-5, with unresolved D. Germline assignment: CDR1 SGHKS and CDR2 YYEKEE (reference sequence). Trimming shortened V by 0 bases and J by 2 bases, and 9 bases separated the two germline ends. The CDR3 is 15 residues long. The full variable domain, rest sourced from reference TRBV5-5 and TRBJ1-5, is DAGVTQSPTHLIKTRGQQVTLRCSPISGHKSVSWYQQVLGQGPQFIFQYYEKEERGRGNFPDRFSARQFPNYSSELNVNALLLGDSALYLCASSLEGFGNQPQHFGDGTRLSIL.

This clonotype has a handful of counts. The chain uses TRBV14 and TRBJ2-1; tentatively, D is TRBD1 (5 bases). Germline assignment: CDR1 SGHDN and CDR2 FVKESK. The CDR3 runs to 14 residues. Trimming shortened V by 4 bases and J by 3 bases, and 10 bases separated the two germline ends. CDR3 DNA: TGTGCCAGCAGCCCACAGGACAACTACAATGAGCAGTTCTTC. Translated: CASSPQDNYNEQFF.

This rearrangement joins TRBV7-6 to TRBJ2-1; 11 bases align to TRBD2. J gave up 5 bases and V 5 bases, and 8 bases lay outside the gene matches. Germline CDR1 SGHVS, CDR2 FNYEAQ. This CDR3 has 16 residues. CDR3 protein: CASSLRLAGTHNEQFF. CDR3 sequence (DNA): TGTGCCAGCAGCCTCCGACTAGCGGGGACACACAATGAGCAGTTCTTC.

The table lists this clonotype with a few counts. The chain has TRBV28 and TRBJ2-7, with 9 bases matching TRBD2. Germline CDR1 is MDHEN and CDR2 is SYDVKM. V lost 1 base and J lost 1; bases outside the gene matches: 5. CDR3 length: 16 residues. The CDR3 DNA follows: TGTGCCAGCAGTTTATCGACTAGCGGTCCTTCCTACGAGCAGTACTTC. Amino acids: CASSLSTSGPSYEQYF.

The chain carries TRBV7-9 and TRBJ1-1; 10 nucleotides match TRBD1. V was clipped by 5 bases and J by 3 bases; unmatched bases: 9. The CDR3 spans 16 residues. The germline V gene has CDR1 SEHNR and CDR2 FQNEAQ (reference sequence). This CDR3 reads CASSTGQGGSDTEAFF. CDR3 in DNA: TGTGCCAGCAGCACTGGACAGGGGGGTTCGGACACTGAAGCTTTCTTT.

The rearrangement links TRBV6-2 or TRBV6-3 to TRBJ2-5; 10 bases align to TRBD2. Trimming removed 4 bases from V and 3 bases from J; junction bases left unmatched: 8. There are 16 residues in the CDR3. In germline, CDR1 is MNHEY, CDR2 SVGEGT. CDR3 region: CASSLSLAGEEETQYF. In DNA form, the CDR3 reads TGTGCCAGCAGTTTGAGCCTAGCGGGAGAGGAAGAGACCCAGTACTTC.

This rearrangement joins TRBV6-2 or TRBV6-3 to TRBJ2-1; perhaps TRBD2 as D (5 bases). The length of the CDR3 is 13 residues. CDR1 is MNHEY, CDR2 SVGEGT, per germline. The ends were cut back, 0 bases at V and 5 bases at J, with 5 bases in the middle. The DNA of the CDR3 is TGTGCCAGCAGTTACTCGCGGGACAATGAGCAGTTCTTC. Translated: CASSYSRDNEQFF.

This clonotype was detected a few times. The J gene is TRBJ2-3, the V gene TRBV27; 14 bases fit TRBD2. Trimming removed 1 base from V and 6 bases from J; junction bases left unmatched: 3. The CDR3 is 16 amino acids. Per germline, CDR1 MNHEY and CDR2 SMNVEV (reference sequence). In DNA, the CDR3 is TGTGCCAGCAGTTTATGGGGACTAGCGGGGGACGATACGCAGTATTTT. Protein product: CASSLWGLAGDDTQYF.